Given below is one T cell receptor beta chain in context. The antigen remains unidentified. The entry originates in a study of cytomegalovirus exposure and HLA in healthy donors. The study ran its PCR with 60 Vbeta and 13 Jbeta primers. The table came from immunoSEQ multiplex PCR; TCRdb's copy has only in-frame clones and leaves some out. The sample totals approximately 120,000 clones. Study conclusions and caveats: In a later analysis, TCR beta V- and J-gene trimming showed a link to a missense DCLRE1C variant. Clonal expansion was found to be greater in HLA-associated TCR beta chains than in equally common others in a later analysis.

Trimming took 0 bases from V and 2 from J, leaving 17 bases between them. This CDR3 region has 18 residues. The germline V gene encodes CDR1 SGHNT and CDR2 YYREEE (reference sequence). The specimen sequenced was PBMCs. The genes are TRBV5-4 and TRBJ2-2; tentatively, D is TRBD2 (7 bases). The receptor comes from a man between 35 and 55 years old in good health and CMV-seronegative. The CDR3 spells CASSLARGGVSNTGELFF. Written as DNA, the CDR3 is TGTGCCAGCAGCTTGGCCCGCGGGGGCGTCTCAAACACCGGGGAGCTGTTTTTT.